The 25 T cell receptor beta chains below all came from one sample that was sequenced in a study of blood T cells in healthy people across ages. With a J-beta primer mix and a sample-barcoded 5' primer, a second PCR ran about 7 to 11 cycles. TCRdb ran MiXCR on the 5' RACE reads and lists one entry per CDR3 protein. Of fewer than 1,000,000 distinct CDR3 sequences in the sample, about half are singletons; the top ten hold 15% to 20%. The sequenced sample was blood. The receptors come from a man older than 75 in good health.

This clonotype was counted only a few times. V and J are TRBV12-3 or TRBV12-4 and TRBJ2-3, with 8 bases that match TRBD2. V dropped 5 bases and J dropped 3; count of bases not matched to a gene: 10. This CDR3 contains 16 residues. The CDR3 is CASSTRGLAATDTQYF. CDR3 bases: TGTGCCAGCAGTACACGAGGACTAGCAGCTACAGATACGCAGTATTTT.

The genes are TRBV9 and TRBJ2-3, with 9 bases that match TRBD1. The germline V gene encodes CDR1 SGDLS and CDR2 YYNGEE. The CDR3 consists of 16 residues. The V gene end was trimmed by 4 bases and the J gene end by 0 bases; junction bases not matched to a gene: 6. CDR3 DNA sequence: TGTGCCAGCAGCCCTCACAGGGGGCTGAGCACAGATACGCAGTATTTT. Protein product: CASSPHRGLSTDTQYF.

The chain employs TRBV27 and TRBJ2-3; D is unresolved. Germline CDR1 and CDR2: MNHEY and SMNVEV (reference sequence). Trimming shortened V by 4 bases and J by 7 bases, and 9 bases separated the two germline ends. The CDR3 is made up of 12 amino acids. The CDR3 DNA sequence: TGTGCCAGCAGTTCAGGTGTGAATACGCAGTATTTT. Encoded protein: CASSSGVNTQYF.

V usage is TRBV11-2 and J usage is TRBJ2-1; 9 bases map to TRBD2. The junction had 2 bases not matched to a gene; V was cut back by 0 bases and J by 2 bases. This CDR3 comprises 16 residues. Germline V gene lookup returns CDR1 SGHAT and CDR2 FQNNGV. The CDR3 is CASSLERLAAYNEQFF. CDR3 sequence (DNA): TGTGCCAGCAGCTTAGAACGACTAGCGGCCTACAATGAGCAGTTCTTC.

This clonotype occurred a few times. The CDR3 DNA follows: TGTGCCAGCAGTTCAGACAGGGGCGGCAATGAGCAGTTCTTC. This gives the protein CASSSDRGGNEQFF. The chain couples TRBV27 to TRBJ2-1, with 8 positions matching TRBD1. Trimming at V came to 4 bases and at J to 6 bases, leaving 5 bases not matched to a gene. Germline assignment: CDR1 MNHEY and CDR2 SMNVEV (reference sequence). This CDR3 region has 14 residues.

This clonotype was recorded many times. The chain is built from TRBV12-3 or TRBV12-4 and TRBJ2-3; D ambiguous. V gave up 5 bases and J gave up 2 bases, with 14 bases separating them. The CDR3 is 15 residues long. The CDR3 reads CASSRSELVTDTQYF. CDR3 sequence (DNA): TGTGCCAGCAGTCGTTCCGAATTAGTCACAGATACGCAGTATTTT.

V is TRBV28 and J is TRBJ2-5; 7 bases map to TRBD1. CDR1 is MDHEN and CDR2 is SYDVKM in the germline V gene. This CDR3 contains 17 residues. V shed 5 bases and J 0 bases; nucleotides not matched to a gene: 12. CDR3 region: CASSLTRQGTYQETQYF. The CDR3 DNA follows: TGTGCCAGCAGTCTCACCCGACAGGGTACTTACCAAGAGACCCAGTACTTC.

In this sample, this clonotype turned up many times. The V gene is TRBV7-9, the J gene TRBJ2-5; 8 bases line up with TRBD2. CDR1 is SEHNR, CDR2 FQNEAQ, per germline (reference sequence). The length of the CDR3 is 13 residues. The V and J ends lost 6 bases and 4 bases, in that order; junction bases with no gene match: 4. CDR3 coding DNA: TGTGCCAGCAGGCCCGGGGGGGGAGAGACCCAGTACTTC. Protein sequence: CASRPGGGETQYF.

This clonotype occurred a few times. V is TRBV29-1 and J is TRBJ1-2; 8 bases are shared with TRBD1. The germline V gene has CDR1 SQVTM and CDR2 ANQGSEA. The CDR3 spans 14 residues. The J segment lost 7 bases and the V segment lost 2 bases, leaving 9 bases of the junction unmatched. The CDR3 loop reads CSVEMSQGAGGYTF. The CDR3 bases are TGCAGCGTTGAAATGTCCCAGGGGGCAGGTGGCTACACCTTC.

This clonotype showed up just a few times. In DNA, the CDR3 is TGCGCCAGCAGTTCACCGGGACGCCGGAACTATGGCTACACCTTC. It encodes CASSSPGRRNYGYTF. This chain uses TRBV5-1 with TRBJ1-2; D perhaps matches TRBD1 (5 bases). From germline, CDR1 is SGHRS and CDR2 YFSETQ. V lost 5 bases, J lost 2 bases, and 16 bases lay in between. This CDR3 has 15 amino acids.

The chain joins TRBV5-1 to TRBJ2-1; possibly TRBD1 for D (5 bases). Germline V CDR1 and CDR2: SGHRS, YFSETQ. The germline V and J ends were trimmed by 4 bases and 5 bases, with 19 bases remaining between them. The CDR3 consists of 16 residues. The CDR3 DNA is TGCGCCAGCAGCCTGGAAGGGGTGACAGTCAACAATGAGCAGTTCTTC. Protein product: CASSLEGVTVNNEQFF.

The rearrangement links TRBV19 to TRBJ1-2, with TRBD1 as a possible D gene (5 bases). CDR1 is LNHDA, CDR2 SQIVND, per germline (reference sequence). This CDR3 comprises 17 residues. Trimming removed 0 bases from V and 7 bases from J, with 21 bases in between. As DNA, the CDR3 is TGTGCCAGTAGTATAGATGGGGACCTTCCCTTGAAGTTTGGCTACACCTTC. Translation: CASSIDGDLPLKFGYTF.

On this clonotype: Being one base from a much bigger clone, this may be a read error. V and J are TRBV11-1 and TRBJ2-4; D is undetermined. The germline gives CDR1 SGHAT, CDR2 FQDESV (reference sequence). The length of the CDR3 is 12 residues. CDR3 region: CVSSPDSDIQYF. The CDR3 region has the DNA TGTGTCAGCAGCCCCGACTCGGACATTCAGTACTTC.

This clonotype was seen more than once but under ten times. The chain's CDR3 is CASSQGRSYGYTF. The CDR3 coding sequence is TGCGCCAGCAGCCAAGGCCGATCCTATGGCTACACCTTC. This chain joins TRBV4-3 and TRBJ1-2; D is unresolved. The V end was cut by 1 base, the J end by 4 bases, with 7 bases between. This CDR3 contains 13 residues. CDR1 and CDR2 from the germline V gene are LGHNA and YSLEER.

CDR3 coding DNA: TGTGCCTGGAGTGTCGGAAGGGGGGACAATGAGCAGTACTTC. Its translation: CAWSVGRGDNEQYF. The chain recombines TRBV30 with TRBJ2-5; either TRBD1 or TRBD2 may fit D (6 bases each). Trimming left V 0 bases short and J 11 bases short, with 19 bases between. This CDR3 is built from 14 residues. Germline-derived CDR1 and CDR2 are GTSNPN and SVGIG (reference sequence). The whole variable domain, remainder taken from reference TRBV30 and TRBJ2-5, is SQTIHQWPATLVQPVGSPLSLECTVEGTSNPNLYWYRQAAGRGLQLLFYSVGIGQISSEVPQNLSASRPQDRQFILSSKKLLLSDSGFYLCAWSVGRGDNEQYFGPGTRLLVL.

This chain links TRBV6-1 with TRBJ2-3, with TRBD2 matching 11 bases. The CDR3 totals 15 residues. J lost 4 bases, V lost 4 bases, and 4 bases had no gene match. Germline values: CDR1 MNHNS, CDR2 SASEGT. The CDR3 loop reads CASSAATSGADTQYF. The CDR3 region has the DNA TGTGCCAGCAGTGCTGCGACTAGCGGGGCAGATACGCAGTATTTT.

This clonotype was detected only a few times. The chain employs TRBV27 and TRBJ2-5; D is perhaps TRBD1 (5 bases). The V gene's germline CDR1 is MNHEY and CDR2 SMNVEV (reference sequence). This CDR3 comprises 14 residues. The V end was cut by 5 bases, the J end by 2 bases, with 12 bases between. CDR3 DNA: TGTGCCAGCAGTGATATGGCAGGGCAAGAGACCCAGTACTTC. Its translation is CASSDMAGQETQYF.

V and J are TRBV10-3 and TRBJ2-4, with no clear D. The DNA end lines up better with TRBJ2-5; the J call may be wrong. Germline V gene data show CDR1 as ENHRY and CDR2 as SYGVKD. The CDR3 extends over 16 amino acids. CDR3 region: CAISDRTIIGDETQYF. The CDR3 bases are TGTGCCATCAGTGATCGAACGATTATCGGTGACGAGACCCAGTACTTC.

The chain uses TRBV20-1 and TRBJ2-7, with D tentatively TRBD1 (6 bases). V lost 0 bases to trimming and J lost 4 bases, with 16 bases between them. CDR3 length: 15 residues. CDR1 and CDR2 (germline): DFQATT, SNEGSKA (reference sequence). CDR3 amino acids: CSARDSWQGRYEQYF. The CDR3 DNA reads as TGCAGTGCTAGAGATTCGTGGCAGGGGCGATACGAGCAGTACTTC.

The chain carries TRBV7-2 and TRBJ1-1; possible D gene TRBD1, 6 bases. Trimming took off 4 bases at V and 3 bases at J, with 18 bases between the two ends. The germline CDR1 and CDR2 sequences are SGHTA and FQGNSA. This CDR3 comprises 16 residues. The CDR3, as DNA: TGTGCCAGCAGCTCAGGAGGGGGTATATCGGACACTGAAGCTTTCTTT. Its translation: CASSSGGGISDTEAFF. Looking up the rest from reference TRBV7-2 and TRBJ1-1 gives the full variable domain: GAGVSQSPSNKVTEKGKDVELRCDPISGHTALYWYRQSLGQGLEFLIYFQGNSAPDKSGLPSDRFSAERTGGSVSTLTIQRTQQEDSAVYLCASSSGGGISDTEAFFGQGTRLTVV.

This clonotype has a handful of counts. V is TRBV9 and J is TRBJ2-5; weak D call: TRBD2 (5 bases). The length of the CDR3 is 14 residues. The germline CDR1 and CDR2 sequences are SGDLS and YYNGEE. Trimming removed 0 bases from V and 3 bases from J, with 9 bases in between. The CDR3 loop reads CASSVGVGKETQYF. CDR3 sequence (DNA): TGTGCCAGCAGCGTAGGGGTCGGGAAAGAGACCCAGTACTTC.

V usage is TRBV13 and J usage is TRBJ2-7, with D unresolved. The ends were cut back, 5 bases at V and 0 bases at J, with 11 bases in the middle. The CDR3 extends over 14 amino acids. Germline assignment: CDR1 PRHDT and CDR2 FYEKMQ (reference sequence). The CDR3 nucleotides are TGTGCCAGCAGCCCTAAAGGGTACTCCTACGAGCAGTACTTC. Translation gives CASSPKGYSYEQYF.

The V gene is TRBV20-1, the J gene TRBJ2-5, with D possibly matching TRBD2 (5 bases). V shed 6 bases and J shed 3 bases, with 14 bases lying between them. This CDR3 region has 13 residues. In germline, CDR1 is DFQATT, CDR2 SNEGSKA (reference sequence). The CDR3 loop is CSASSDYEETQYF. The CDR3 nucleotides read TGCAGTGCCTCCTCCGACTACGAAGAGACCCAGTACTTC.

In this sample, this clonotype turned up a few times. The CDR3 region is CSARKVESSYNEQFF. DNA of the CDR3: TGCAGTGCTAGAAAGGTCGAAAGCTCCTACAATGAGCAGTTCTTC. The V call is TRBV20-1, the J call TRBJ2-1; no definite D call. This CDR3 region has 15 residues. In germline, CDR1 is DFQATT, CDR2 SNEGSKA (reference sequence). With 2 bases removed from V and 0 bases from J, the gap between germline ends came to 11 bases.

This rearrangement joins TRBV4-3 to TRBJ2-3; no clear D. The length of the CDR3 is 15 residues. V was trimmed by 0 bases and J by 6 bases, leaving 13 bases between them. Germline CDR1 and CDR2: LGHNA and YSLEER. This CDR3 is CASSQDTGRSDTQYF. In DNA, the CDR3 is TGCGCCAGCAGCCAAGATACGGGCCGATCCGATACGCAGTATTTT.